A single TCR beta chain is shown here with its context. What it binds is not known. The sample holds other DNA sequences that translate to the same CDR3. The data are from a study of shared clonotypes between healthy human individuals. Study results and caveats: Among a handful of donors, around 5% of naive CD4 clonotypes were found in common. Generally, naive subsets (rather than memory subsets) showed larger estimated richness. Donors were few, which limited the genetic and exposure-history diversity represented. Clonotypes not shared had lower generation probabilities than those common to all four donors.

Naive CD8 cells, CD45RO-negative and positively selected for CCR7, excluded terminally differentiated effector memory CD45RA+ cells. V lost 2 bases to trimming and J lost 3 bases, with 6 bases between them. This CDR3 comprises 12 residues. Germline V lookup: CDR1 SGHTS, CDR2 YDEGEE. Clones were read by immunoSEQ multiplex PCR, and TCRdb kept only the in-frame ones, dropping some. Found here are millions of clones, roughly 95% of them singletons; the top ten hold roughly 1.1%. The sample comprised naive CD8+ T cells sorted from blood. The chain carries TRBV5-8 and TRBJ2-7; D remains unclear. This TCR derives from a man aged 18 to 35 in good health. The CDR3 here is CASSLYSYEQYF. The CDR3 DNA follows: TGTGCCAGCAGCTTATACAGCTACGAGCAGTACTTC.